A single sample is the source of the 15 T cell receptor beta chains below, sequenced in a study of Graves' ophthalmopathy and Graves' hyperthyroidism. As the template, RNA transcripts were used to amplify TCR beta CDR3 regions. In the first round, RT-PCR was carried out with HTBI primers, and a multiplex PCR formed the second round. TCRdb passed the multiplex PCR reads through MiXCR, listing each CDR3 protein once. The sample has almost 750,000 distinct CDR3 sequences, roughly 40% seen once. Input material: peripheral blood. Receptors were obtained from an adult man with Graves' ophthalmopathy.

With respect to this clonotype: A clone one base away is much larger, so this may be a read error. This chain links TRBV7-9 with TRBJ1-2, with 7 bases matching TRBD1. The ends lost 5 bases at V and 6 bases at J; junction bases unmatched: 9. The CDR3 is made up of 14 amino acids. The germline CDR1 and CDR2 sequences are SEHNR and FQNEAQ (reference sequence). CDR3 nucleotides: TGTGCCAGCAGCCCGCGGGACAGACCCCATGGCTACACCTTC. It translates to CASSPRDRPHGYTF.

A note on this clonotype: A junction boundary mismatches the germline segment, possibly from a read error. The rearrangement joins TRBV11-1 to TRBJ2-2, with no clear D. Germline CDR1 SGHAT, CDR2 FQDESV (reference sequence). The CDR3 covers 15 residues. The CDR3 here is CASSQASAPVGELFF. The CDR3 DNA reads TGCGCCAGCAGCCAAGCGTCGGCTCCCGTCGGGGAGCTGTTTTTT.

The chain uses TRBV11-2 and TRBJ1-2; possibly TRBD1 for D (5 bases). CDR3 length: 15 residues. Trimming removed 5 bases from V and 2 bases from J, with 15 bases in between. Germline CDR1 is SGHAT and CDR2 is FQNNGV. CDR3 sequence reads: CASSRSGPRNYGYTF. For the CDR3, the DNA is TGTGCCAGCAGCCGATCGGGACCCCGGAACTATGGCTACACCTTC.

A few counts support this clonotype. This chain connects TRBV7-9 to TRBJ1-3; no firm D call. V shed 5 bases and J shed 0 bases, with 11 bases lying between them. The CDR3 extends over 15 amino acids. Germline V gives CDR1 SEHNR, CDR2 FQNEAQ (reference sequence). The CDR3 DNA is TGTGCCAGCAGCCAGCTGAGTTTCTCTGGAAACACCATATATTTT. Translated: CASSQLSFSGNTIYF.

This clonotype was recorded at least ten times. V gene TRBV15 combines with J gene TRBJ1-5, with 10 nucleotides matching TRBD1. Trimming cost V 5 bases and J 3 bases; bases outside gene matches: 4. Germline-derived CDR1 and CDR2 are LNHNV and YYDKDF (reference sequence). CDR3 length equals 15 residues. CDR3 in DNA: TGTGCCACCAGCCCGGACAGGGGGTCCAATCAGCCCCAGCATTTT. As protein: CATSPDRGSNQPQHF.

V and J are TRBV29-1 and TRBJ2-5; D possibly corresponds to TRBD2 (7 bases). V was cut by 3 bases and J by 2 bases, with 16 bases left in between. This CDR3 is built from 15 residues. Per germline, CDR1 SQVTM and CDR2 ANQGSEA. The CDR3 DNA reads TGCAGCGTTGAGAGGACAGCGGGACCTCAAGAGACCCAGTACTTC. It is translated as CSVERTAGPQETQYF.

This clonotype has a count of ten or more. J is TRBJ1-1 and V is TRBV4-3; tentatively, D is TRBD1 (5 bases). The ends were cut back, 3 bases at V and 0 bases at J, with 11 bases in the middle. The CDR3 is 15 residues long. Germline values: CDR1 LGHNA, CDR2 YSLEER. The DNA for the CDR3 is TGCGCCAGCAGCCATATGGGACGGATGAACACTGAAGCTTTCTTT. It yields the protein CASSHMGRMNTEAFF.

In nucleotides, the CDR3 is TGCAGCGTTGTGACAGGGACAGACTATGGCTACACCTTC. It codes for CSVVTGTDYGYTF. This chain uses TRBV29-1 with TRBJ1-2, with TRBD1 identical over 7 bases. V trimming: 4 bases; J trimming: 3 bases; junction bases outside the gene matches: 5. CDR1 SQVTM and CDR2 ANQGSEA come from the germline V gene. The CDR3 is made up of 13 amino acids. The whole variable domain, remainder taken from reference TRBV29-1 and TRBJ1-2, is SAVISQKPSRDICQRGTSLTIQCQVDSQVTMMFWYRQQPGQSLTLIATANQGSEATYESGFVIDKFPISRPNLTFSTLTVSNMSPEDSSIYLCSVVTGTDYGYTFGSGTRLTVV.

The rearrangement links TRBV7-9 to TRBJ2-2; 7 bases are shared with TRBD1. The CDR3 covers 15 residues. Germline CDR1 reads SEHNR; CDR2 reads FQNEAQ (reference sequence). V shed 4 bases and J 5 bases; nucleotides not matched to a gene: 7. CDR3 DNA: TGTGCCAGCAGCTCGCAGGGGGTCAGAACCGGGGAGCTGTTTTTT. As protein: CASSSQGVRTGELFF. The whole variable domain, remainder taken from reference TRBV7-9 and TRBJ2-2, is DTGVSQNPRHKITKRGQNVTFRCDPISEHNRLYWYRQTLGQGPEFLTYFQNEAQLEKSRLLSDRFSAERPKGSFSTLEIQRTEQGDSAMYLCASSSQGVRTGELFFGEGSRLTVL.

The genes are TRBV9 and TRBJ1-2; D unclear. Germline V gives CDR1 SGDLS, CDR2 YYNGEE. V was cut by 2 bases and J by 5 bases, with 16 bases left in between. CDR3 size: 15 residues. CDR3 bases: TGTGCCAGCAGCGTCCTCGGGGTGCCTCCATATGGCTACACCTTC. Its protein is CASSVLGVPPYGYTF.

The table lists this clonotype with many counts. The chain has TRBV7-9 and TRBJ2-6; 8 positions agree with TRBD1. The trim removed 5 bases at V and 2 bases at J, leaving 5 bases unmatched. CDR1 SEHNR and CDR2 FQNEAQ come from the germline V gene (reference sequence). The CDR3 runs 16 residues. CDR3 amino acids: CASSTQGGAGANVLTF. The CDR3 DNA sequence: TGTGCCAGCAGCACACAGGGGGGTGCTGGGGCCAACGTCCTGACTTTC.

As DNA, the CDR3 is TGTGCCAGCAGCCTCGAGCTGGGGAGGGCAGCCTACGAGCAGTACTTC. Translated: CASSLELGRAAYEQYF. The chain uses TRBV2 and TRBJ2-7; 7 bases are a match to TRBD2. The CDR3 totals 16 residues. In germline, CDR1 is SNHLY, CDR2 FYNNEI. The trim removed 6 bases at V and 2 bases at J, leaving 13 bases unmatched.

This chain joins TRBV10-1 and TRBJ2-3; no clear D. The germline V and J ends were trimmed by 6 bases and 6 bases, with 13 bases remaining between them. Germline V gives CDR1 WNHNN, CDR2 SYGVQD (reference sequence). The CDR3 has 13 residues. Here the CDR3 DNA reads TGCGCCAGCAGCGAAGACCCCCGGGATACGCAGTATTTT. The encoded protein is CASSEDPRDTQYF.

J is TRBJ1-1 and V is TRBV29-1; D uncertain. This CDR3 has 9 residues. Trimming removed 1 base from V and 10 bases from J, with 4 bases in between. Germline V gene lookup returns CDR1 SQVTM and CDR2 ANQGSEA. The CDR3 sequence is CSVEGGAFF. DNA for the CDR3: TGCAGCGTTGAAGGGGGAGCTTTCTTT.

The chain joins TRBV15 to TRBJ2-1; the match to TRBD1 covers 9 bases. The CDR3 extends over 14 amino acids. V lost 1 base to trimming and J lost 7 bases; unmatched junction nucleotides: 2. Germline V gives CDR1 LNHNV, CDR2 YYDKDF (reference sequence). The CDR3 sequence: CATSRGGTGNEQFF. Written as DNA, the CDR3 is TGTGCCACCAGCAGAGGGGGGACAGGGAATGAGCAGTTCTTC.